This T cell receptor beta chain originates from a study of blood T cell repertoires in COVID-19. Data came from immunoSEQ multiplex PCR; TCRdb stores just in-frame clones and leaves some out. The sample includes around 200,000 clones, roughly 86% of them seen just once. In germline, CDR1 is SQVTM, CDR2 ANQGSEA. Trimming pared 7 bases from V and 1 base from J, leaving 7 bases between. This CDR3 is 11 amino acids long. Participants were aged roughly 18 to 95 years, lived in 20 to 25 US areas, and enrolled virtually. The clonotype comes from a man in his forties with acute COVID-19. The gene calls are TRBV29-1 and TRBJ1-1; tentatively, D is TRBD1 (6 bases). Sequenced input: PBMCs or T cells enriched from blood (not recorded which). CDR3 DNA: TGCAGCGGGACAGCGAACACTGAAGCTTTCTTT. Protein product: CSGTANTEAFF.